This passage covers 26 T cell receptor beta chains from one sample sequenced in a study of T cell changes during pregnancy in multiple sclerosis. Sequencing used immunoSEQ multiplex PCR; TCRdb keeps in-frame clones, though not all of them. The table includes 15,000 to 20,000 clones, 95% to 97% detected once. Here the sequenced sample was peripheral blood, taken in the third trimester of pregnancy. The source is a female donor with multiple sclerosis, enrolled in a pregnancy study.

This clone was found once. The chain carries TRBV29-1 and TRBJ2-1; D is possibly TRBD2 (5 bases). Trimming shortened V by 7 bases and J by 3 bases, and 10 bases separated the two germline ends. Germline loops: CDR1 SQVTM, CDR2 ANQGSEA. The CDR3 has 12 amino acids. The CDR3 DNA reads TGCAGCGCTCCCCGGGACTACAATGAGCAGTTCTTC. Protein: CSAPRDYNEQFF.

The chain employs TRBV5-1 and TRBJ1-2; possibly TRBD1 for D (5 bases). This CDR3 contains 14 residues. Germline V gives CDR1 SGHRS, CDR2 YFSETQ. The V gene lost 5 bases and the J gene lost 6 bases, with 17 bases spanning the gap. In DNA, the CDR3 is TGCGCCAGCAGGACAGAGGGCGGGAAGAATGGCTACACCTTC. As protein: CASRTEGGKNGYTF.

This rearrangement joins TRBV28 to TRBJ1-5; 8 positions agree with TRBD1. Germline V gives CDR1 MDHEN, CDR2 SYDVKM. This CDR3 has 15 amino acids. V dropped 8 bases and J dropped 6; count of bases not matched to a gene: 12. CDR3 bases: TGTGCCAGCTATATGGGACAGGCTACGATTCAGCCCCAGCATTTT. Residues: CASYMGQATIQPQHF.

V gene TRBV7-2 combines with J gene TRBJ1-3, with D perhaps TRBD1 (6 bases). V gave up 5 bases and J gave up 6 bases, with 17 bases separating them. The CDR3 loop spans 15 amino acids. Per germline, CDR1 SGHTA and CDR2 FQGNSA. The CDR3 here is CASSDRVRGENTIYF. The CDR3 coding sequence is TGTGCCAGCAGCGACCGGGTCAGGGGAGAAAACACCATATATTTT.

The chain uses TRBV10-3 and TRBJ2-7, with TRBD1 matching 10 bases. CDR1 ENHRY and CDR2 SYGVKD come from the germline V gene. The CDR3 totals 15 residues. V shed 4 bases and J 2 bases; nucleotides not matched to a gene: 5. The CDR3 sequence is CAISVGTGVPYEQYF. In DNA, the CDR3 is TGTGCCATCAGTGTCGGGACAGGGGTACCCTACGAGCAGTACTTC.

The rearrangement links TRBV28 to TRBJ1-1, with D possibly being TRBD1 (6 bases). CDR1 is MDHEN, CDR2 SYDVKM, per germline. CDR3 length: 14 residues. Trimming pared 8 bases from V and 1 base from J, leaving 14 bases between. CDR3: CASGPDRKNTEAFF. In DNA form, the CDR3 reads TGTGCCAGCGGCCCCGACAGGAAGAACACTGAAGCTTTCTTT.

This clone was recorded once. The chain recombines TRBV28 with TRBJ2-7; 7 nucleotides match TRBD1. Germline V gene data show CDR1 as MDHEN and CDR2 as SYDVKM. V dropped 6 bases and J dropped 0; count of bases not matched to a gene: 8. The CDR3 is 15 residues long. The CDR3 bases are TGTGCCAGCAGGATACGACAGGGACCCTCCTACGAGCAGTACTTC. Translation: CASRIRQGPSYEQYF.

The rearrangement links TRBV6-6 to TRBJ2-6; D perhaps matches TRBD2 (5 bases). Trimming shortened V by 5 bases and J by 0 bases, and 5 bases separated the two germline ends. The germline CDR1 and CDR2 sequences are MNHNY and SVGAGI (reference sequence). This CDR3 contains 14 residues. CDR3 protein: CASSRDSGANVLTF. The CDR3, as DNA: TGTGCCAGCAGTCGGGACTCTGGGGCCAACGTCCTGACTTTC.

The CDR3 is CASSQTGSSTDTQYF. CDR3 bases: TGTGCCAGCAGCCAGACAGGTTCTAGCACAGATACGCAGTATTTT. V usage is TRBV6-6 and J usage is TRBJ2-3, with D tentatively TRBD1 (6 bases). The ends were cut back, 6 bases at V and 0 bases at J, with 13 bases in the middle. CDR1 is MNHNY, CDR2 SVGAGI, per germline (reference sequence). The CDR3 has 15 residues.

The gene calls are TRBV27 and TRBJ2-7, with D unresolved. Between the trimmed V and J ends, which lost 2 bases and 3 bases, there was a span of 5 bases. This CDR3 region has 12 residues. Per germline, CDR1 MNHEY and CDR2 SMNVEV (reference sequence). The CDR3 loop is CASSLTGYEQYF. The CDR3 nucleotides are TGTGCCAGCAGTTTAACGGGCTACGAGCAGTACTTC.

This clone was seen a single time. The CDR3 DNA follows: TGTGCCAGCAGCTTGAAGCGGGAGTTTCAAAATGAGCAGTTCTTC. Encoded protein: CASSLKREFQNEQFF. V and J are TRBV5-4 and TRBJ2-1, with 8 positions matching TRBD2. Germline V lookup: CDR1 SGHNT, CDR2 YYREEE (reference sequence). V gave up 1 base and J gave up 7 bases; unmatched junction bases: 7. The CDR3 covers 15 residues. The full variable domain, with the rest looked up from reference TRBV5-4 and TRBJ2-1, is ETGVTQSPTHLIKTRGQQVTLRCSSQSGHNTVSWYQQALGQGPQFIFQYYREEENGRGNFPPRFSGLQFPNYSSELNVNALELDDSALYLCASSLKREFQNEQFFGPGTRLTVL.

J is TRBJ2-2 and V is TRBV28; 11 nucleotides agree with TRBD1. There are 14 residues in the CDR3. V dropped 6 bases and J dropped 7; count of bases not matched to a gene: 4. Germline loops: CDR1 MDHEN, CDR2 SYDVKM. CDR3 sequence: CASSPGTGGGELFF. The CDR3 coding sequence is TGTGCCAGCAGCCCAGGGACAGGGGGCGGGGAGCTGTTTTTT.

V and J are TRBV10-2 and TRBJ1-6; 9 positions match TRBD1. Trimming removed 6 bases from V and 5 bases from J; junction bases left unmatched: 8. Germline CDR1 and CDR2: WSHSY and SAAADI. This CDR3 spans 16 amino acids. CDR3 sequence (DNA): TGCGCCAGCAGACCCACCGGGACAGGGAATAATTCACCCCTCCACTTT. Its protein is CASRPTGTGNNSPLHF.

The chain links TRBV2 to TRBJ1-1; possibly TRBD1 for D (5 bases). Trimming shortened V by 3 bases and J by 1 base, and 9 bases separated the two germline ends. The germline gives CDR1 SNHLY, CDR2 FYNNEI. CDR3 length: 14 amino acids. Written as DNA, the CDR3 is TGTGCCAGCAGTGAGGCAGGGTCGAACACTGAAGCTTTCTTT. It specifies CASSEAGSNTEAFF.

For this clone: At one end, the junction sequence differs from germline, possibly due to a read error. J is TRBJ2-3 and V is TRBV28, with 8 positions matching TRBD2. This CDR3 region has 12 residues. Per the germline V gene, CDR1 is MDHEN and CDR2 is SYDVKM. CDR3 amino acids: CASSLSGRQLGF. The CDR3 DNA reads TGTGCCAGCAGTTTAAGCGGGAGACAACTGGGGTTT.

This chain links TRBV10-3 with TRBJ1-1; 9 bases match TRBD1. The germline CDR1 and CDR2 sequences are ENHRY and SYGVKD. The CDR3 contains 16 residues. J lost 2 bases, V lost 11 bases, and 15 bases had no gene match. The CDR3 protein is CAVQKRGQGGNTEAFF. CDR3 nucleotide sequence: TGTGCCGTCCAAAAGCGGGGACAGGGCGGTAACACTGAAGCTTTCTTT.

V is TRBV2 and J is TRBJ1-5; TRBD1 matches 8 bases. The CDR3 loop spans 14 amino acids. The V gene end was trimmed by 7 bases and the J gene end by 4 bases; junction bases not matched to a gene: 6. Germline values: CDR1 SNHLY, CDR2 FYNNEI. The CDR3 DNA follows: TGTGCCAGCACCCCTACAGGGGGGAATCAGCCCCAGCATTTT. Its translation is CASTPTGGNQPQHF.

The chain uses TRBV15 and TRBJ1-2; a weak D match, TRBD1 (5 bases). Trimming took off 5 bases at V and 8 bases at J, with 21 bases between the two ends. Per germline, CDR1 LNHNV and CDR2 YYDKDF (reference sequence). The CDR3 contains 15 residues. The CDR3: CATSPPWAGLGGYTF. The CDR3 coding sequence is TGTGCCACCAGCCCCCCCTGGGCAGGGCTGGGGGGCTACACCTTC.

This clone was seen a single time. V gene TRBV2 combines with J gene TRBJ2-7; D possibly corresponds to TRBD1 (5 bases). This CDR3 spans 12 amino acids. V dropped 7 bases and J dropped 3 bases, with 10 bases sitting between them. The germline V gene encodes CDR1 SNHLY and CDR2 FYNNEI. DNA for the CDR3: TGTGCCAGCACGGACACCGTCTACGAGCAGTACTTC. Amino acids: CASTDTVYEQYF.

This clone is a singleton in its sample. This chain connects TRBV6-1 to TRBJ2-1; D is possibly TRBD2 (5 bases). The germline V gene encodes CDR1 MNHNS and CDR2 SASEGT. CDR3 length equals 14 residues. V was trimmed by 6 bases and J by 6 bases, leaving 15 bases between them. The CDR3 coding sequence is TGTGCCAGCAGGCGGCTAGTGAGGGCCAATGAGCAGTTCTTC. Translating gives CASRRLVRANEQFF.

The V call is TRBV4-3, the J call TRBJ2-7, with a tentative D call TRBD2 (6 bases). Trimming stripped 4 bases from V and 5 bases from J, with 12 bases between. The germline V gene has CDR1 LGHNA and CDR2 YSLEER. This CDR3 spans 13 amino acids. CDR3 nucleotides: TGCGCCAGCAGCCGGGTCTCGGGGGACGAGCAGTACTTC. It specifies CASSRVSGDEQYF.

This chain links TRBV15 with TRBJ1-1; D unclear. This CDR3 has 14 residues. Germline V lookup: CDR1 LNHNV, CDR2 YYDKDF (reference sequence). V was shortened by 4 bases and J by 4 bases, with 13 bases between the two germline ends. The CDR3 bases are TGTGCCACCAGCATCAGGTCGGAGGGCACTGAAGCTTTCTTT. The encoded protein is CATSIRSEGTEAFF.

This chain connects TRBV5-7 to TRBJ1-3; TRBD1 matches at 7 bases. Being an ORF, TRBV5-7 has a function that is uncertain. The length of the CDR3 is 16 residues. V shed 4 bases, J shed 3 bases, and the junction held 10 bases outside the gene matches. The CDR3 nucleotides read TGTGCCAGCAGCAGATCAGGGGGTGAAGATGGAAACACCATATATTTT. It codes for CASSRSGGEDGNTIYF.

V is TRBV7-2 and J is TRBJ2-5; TRBD2 matches at 9 bases. V dropped 4 bases and J dropped 6; count of bases not matched to a gene: 6. Germline V gene lookup returns CDR1 SGHTA and CDR2 FQGNSA. This CDR3 region has 14 residues. CDR3 sequence (DNA): TGTGCCAGCAGCTCCGCGGGACTAGCTCAGACCCAGTACTTC. This gives the protein CASSSAGLAQTQYF.

CDR3 in amino acids: CASSRQGAGTEAFF. CDR3 sequence (DNA): TGTGCCAGCAGCCGACAGGGGGCTGGTACTGAAGCTTTCTTT. The chain uses TRBV6-1 and TRBJ1-1, with 10 positions matching TRBD1. The germline CDR1 and CDR2 sequences are MNHNS and SASEGT. The CDR3 contains 14 residues. After removal of 6 bases from V and 5 bases from J, the junction contained 6 bases not matched to a gene.

In nucleotides, the CDR3 is TGTGCCAGCAGTCCGGGGACTAGCGGGAGTAACGAGCAGTACTTC. Translation: CASSPGTSGSNEQYF. The V call is TRBV27, the J call TRBJ2-7; 14 nucleotides match TRBD2. V lost 5 bases and J lost 5; bases outside the gene matches: 5. The CDR3 sequence is 15 residues long. The germline gives CDR1 MNHEY, CDR2 SMNVEV (reference sequence).